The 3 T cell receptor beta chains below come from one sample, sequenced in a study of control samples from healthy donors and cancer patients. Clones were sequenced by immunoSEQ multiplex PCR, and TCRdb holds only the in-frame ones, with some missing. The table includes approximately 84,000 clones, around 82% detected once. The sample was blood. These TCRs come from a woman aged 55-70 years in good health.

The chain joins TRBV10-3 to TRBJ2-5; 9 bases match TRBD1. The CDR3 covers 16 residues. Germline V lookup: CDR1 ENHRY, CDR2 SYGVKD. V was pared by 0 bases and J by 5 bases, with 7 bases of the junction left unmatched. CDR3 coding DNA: TGTGCCATCAGTGAGTCCCGGACAGGGGCGGACGAGACCCAGTACTTC. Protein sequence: CAISESRTGADETQYF.

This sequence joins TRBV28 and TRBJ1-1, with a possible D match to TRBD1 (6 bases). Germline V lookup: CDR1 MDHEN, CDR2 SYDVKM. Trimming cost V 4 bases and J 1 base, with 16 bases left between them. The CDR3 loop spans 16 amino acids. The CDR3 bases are TGTGCCAGCAGTTCCCTTACCTGGACAGAGAACACTGAAGCTTTCTTT. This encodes CASSSLTWTENTEAFF.

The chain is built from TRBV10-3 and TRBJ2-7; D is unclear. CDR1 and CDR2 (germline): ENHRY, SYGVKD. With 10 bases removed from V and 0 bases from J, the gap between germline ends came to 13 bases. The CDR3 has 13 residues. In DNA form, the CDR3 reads TGTGCCACAAACAAGGACCGCTCCTACGAGCAGTACTTC. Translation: CATNKDRSYEQYF.